This T cell receptor beta chain was captured by sequencing in a study of shared clonotypes between healthy human individuals. This clone was observed a single time. Its antigen is undetermined. Each cell subset's genomic DNA was divided evenly among several immunoSEQ plates. Only in-frame clones appear in the TCRdb table, and some are missing; sequencing was by immunoSEQ multiplex PCR. Of under 550,000 clones in the sample, less than 96% were seen once. Findings and caveats of the study: Non-shared clonotypes showed lower generation probabilities than clonotypes common to all four donors.

The sequence was obtained from a woman under 40 in good health. Sequencing input: naive CD4+ T cells sorted from blood. Noted subset: CD45RA+ positively selected.

The CDR3 nucleotides are TGTGCCAGCAGTCACTTGGGGTCGCTAGACTACGAGCAGTACTTC. Amino acid sequence: CASSHLGSLDYEQYF. The chain has TRBV6-1 and TRBJ2-7; D remains unclear. The V gene's germline CDR1 is MNHNS and CDR2 SASEGT. This CDR3 is built from 15 residues. V gave up 5 bases and J gave up 3 bases, with 17 bases separating them.